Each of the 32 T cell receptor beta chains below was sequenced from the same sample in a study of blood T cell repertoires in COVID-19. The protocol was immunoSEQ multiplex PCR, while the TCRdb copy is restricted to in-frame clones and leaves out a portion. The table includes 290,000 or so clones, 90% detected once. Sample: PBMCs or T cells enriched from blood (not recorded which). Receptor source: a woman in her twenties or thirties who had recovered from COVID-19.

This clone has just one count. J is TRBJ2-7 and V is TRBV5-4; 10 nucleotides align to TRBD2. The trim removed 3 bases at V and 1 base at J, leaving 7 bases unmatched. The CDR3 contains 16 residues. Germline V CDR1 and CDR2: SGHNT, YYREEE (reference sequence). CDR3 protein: CASSSPLAGGSYEQYF. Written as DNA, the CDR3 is TGTGCCAGCAGCTCACCCTTAGCGGGAGGTTCCTACGAGCAGTACTTC.

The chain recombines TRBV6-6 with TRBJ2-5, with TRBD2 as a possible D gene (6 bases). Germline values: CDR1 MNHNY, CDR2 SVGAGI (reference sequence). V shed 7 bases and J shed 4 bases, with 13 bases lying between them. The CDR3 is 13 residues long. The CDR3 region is CASTLGGAETQYF. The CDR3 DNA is TGTGCCAGCACCCTCGGGGGAGCAGAGACCCAGTACTTC.

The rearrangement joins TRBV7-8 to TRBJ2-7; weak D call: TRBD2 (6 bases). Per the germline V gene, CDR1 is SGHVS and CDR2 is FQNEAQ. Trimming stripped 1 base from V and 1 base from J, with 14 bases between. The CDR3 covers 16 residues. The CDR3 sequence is CASSLVTSLKSYEQYF. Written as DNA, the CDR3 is TGTGCCAGCAGCTTAGTTACTAGCCTCAAGTCCTACGAGCAGTACTTC. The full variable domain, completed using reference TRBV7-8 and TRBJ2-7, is GAGVSQSPRYKVAKRGQDVALRCDPISGHVSLFWYQQALGQGPEFLTYFQNEAQLDKSGLPSDRFFAERPEGSVSTLKIQRTQQEDSAVYLCASSLVTSLKSYEQYFGPGTRLTVT.

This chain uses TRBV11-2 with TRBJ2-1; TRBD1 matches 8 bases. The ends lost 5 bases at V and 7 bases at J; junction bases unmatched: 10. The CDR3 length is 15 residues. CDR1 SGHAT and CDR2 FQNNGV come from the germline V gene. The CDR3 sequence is CASSPERTGMNEQFF. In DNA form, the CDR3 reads TGTGCCAGCAGCCCCGAGCGGACAGGGATGAATGAGCAGTTCTTC.

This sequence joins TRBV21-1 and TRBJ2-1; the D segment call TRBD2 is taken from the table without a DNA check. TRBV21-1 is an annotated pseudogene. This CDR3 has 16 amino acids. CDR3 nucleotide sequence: TGTGCCAGCAGCAAAGTGAGTTGCCCCGTGCACAATGAGCAGTTCTTC. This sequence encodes CASSKVSCPVHNEQFF.

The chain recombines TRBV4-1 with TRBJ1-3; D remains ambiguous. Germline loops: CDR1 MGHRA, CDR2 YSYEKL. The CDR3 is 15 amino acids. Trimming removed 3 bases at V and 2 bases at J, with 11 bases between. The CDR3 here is CASSHFRGPGNTIYF. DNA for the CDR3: TGCGCCAGCAGCCACTTCCGTGGCCCTGGAAACACCATATATTTT.

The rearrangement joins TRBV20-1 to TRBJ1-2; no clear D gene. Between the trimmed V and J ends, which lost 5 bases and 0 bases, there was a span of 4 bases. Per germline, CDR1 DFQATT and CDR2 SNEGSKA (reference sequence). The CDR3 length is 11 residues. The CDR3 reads CSAFTNYGYTF. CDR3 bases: TGCAGTGCTTTTACTAACTATGGCTACACCTTC.

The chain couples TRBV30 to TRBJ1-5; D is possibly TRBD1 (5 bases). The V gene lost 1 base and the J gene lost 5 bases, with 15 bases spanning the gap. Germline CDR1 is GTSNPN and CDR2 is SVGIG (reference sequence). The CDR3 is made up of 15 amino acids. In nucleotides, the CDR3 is TGTGCCTGGAGTGGGGGTGGGGCAGTCGATCAGCCCCAGCATTTT. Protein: CAWSGGGAVDQPQHF.

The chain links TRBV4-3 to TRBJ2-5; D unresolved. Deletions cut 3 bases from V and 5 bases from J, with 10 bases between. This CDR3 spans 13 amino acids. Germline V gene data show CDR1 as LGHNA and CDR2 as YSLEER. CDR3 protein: CASSHDLRETQYF. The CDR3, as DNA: TGCGCCAGCAGCCACGACTTAAGGGAGACCCAGTACTTC.

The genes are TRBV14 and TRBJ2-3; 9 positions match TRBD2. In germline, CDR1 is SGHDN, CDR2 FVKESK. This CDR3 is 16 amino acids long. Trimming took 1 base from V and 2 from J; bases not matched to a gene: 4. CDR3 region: CASSQGLAEITDTQYF. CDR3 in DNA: TGTGCCAGCAGCCAAGGACTAGCGGAGATCACAGATACGCAGTATTTT.

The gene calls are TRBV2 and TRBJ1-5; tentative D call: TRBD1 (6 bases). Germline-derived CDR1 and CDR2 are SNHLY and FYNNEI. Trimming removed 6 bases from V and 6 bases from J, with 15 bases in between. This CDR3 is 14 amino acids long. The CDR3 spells CASSLQGGAQPQHF. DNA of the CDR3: TGTGCCAGCAGCCTACAGGGAGGGGCTCAGCCCCAGCATTTT.

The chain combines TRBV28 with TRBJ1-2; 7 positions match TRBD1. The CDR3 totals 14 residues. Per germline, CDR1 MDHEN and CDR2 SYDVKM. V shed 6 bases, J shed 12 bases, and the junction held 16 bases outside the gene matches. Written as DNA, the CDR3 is TGTGCCAGCAGCCGGGGGACCGAGACAGGGCAGAACACCTTC. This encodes CASSRGTETGQNTF.

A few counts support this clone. CDR3 coding DNA: TGTGCTAGTGGTTTGGGCAGGGGGCTTGGCACTGAAGCTTTCTTT. Protein product: CASGLGRGLGTEAFF. The chain uses TRBV12-5 and TRBJ1-1, with 8 bases aligning to TRBD1. CDR3 length equals 15 residues. Germline trimming cut 1 base from V and 4 bases from J; bases unmatched to any gene: 5. Germline CDR1 reads LGHNT; CDR2 reads FRNRAP.

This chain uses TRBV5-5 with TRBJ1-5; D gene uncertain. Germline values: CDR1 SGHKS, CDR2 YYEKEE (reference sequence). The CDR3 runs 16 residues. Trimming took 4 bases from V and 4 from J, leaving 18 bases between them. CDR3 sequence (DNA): TGTGCCAGCAGCCCCGCAGCCCCAACCAGGAATCAGCCCCAGCATTTT. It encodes CASSPAAPTRNQPQHF.

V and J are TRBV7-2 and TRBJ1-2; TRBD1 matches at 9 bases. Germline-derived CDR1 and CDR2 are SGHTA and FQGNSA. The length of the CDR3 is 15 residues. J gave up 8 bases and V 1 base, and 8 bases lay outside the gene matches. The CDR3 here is CASSLVLGTGNGYTF. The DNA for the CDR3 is TGTGCCAGCAGCTTAGTGTTGGGGACAGGGAACGGCTACACCTTC.

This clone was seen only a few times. The CDR3 region has the DNA TGTGCCAGCAGCTCTTGGACAGCCTCGAATTCACCCCTCCACTTT. It specifies CASSSWTASNSPLHF. The gene calls are TRBV7-2 and TRBJ1-6; D might be TRBD1 (6 bases). Trimming left V 4 bases short and J 7 bases short, with 14 bases between. From germline, CDR1 is SGHTA and CDR2 FQGNSA. The CDR3 spans 15 residues.

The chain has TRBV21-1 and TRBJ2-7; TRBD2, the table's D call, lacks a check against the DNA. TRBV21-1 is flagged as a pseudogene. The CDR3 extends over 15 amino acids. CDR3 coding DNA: TGTGCCAGCAGCAAAAATGGCTGCCGCGGCTACGAGCAGTACTTC. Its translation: CASSKNGCRGYEQYF.

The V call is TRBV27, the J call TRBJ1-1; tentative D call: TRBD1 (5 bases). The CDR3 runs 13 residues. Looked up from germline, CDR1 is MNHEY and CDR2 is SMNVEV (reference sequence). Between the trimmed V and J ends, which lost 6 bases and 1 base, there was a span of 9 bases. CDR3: CASRGLGNTEAFF. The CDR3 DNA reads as TGTGCCAGCAGGGGGCTTGGGAACACTGAAGCTTTCTTT.

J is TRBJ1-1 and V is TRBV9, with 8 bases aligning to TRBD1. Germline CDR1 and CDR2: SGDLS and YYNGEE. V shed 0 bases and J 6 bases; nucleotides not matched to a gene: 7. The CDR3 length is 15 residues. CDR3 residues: CASSVVSQGAAEAFF. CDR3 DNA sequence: TGTGCCAGCAGCGTAGTGAGCCAGGGGGCGGCTGAAGCTTTCTTT.

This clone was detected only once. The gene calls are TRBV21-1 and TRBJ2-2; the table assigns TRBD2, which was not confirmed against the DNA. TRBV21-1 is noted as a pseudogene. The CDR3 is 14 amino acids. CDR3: CAGGASGRAGELFF. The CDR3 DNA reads TGTGCCGGGGGAGCTAGCGGGAGGGCCGGGGAGCTGTTTTTT.

The CDR3 sequence: CSASDPGQVNTEAFF. CDR3 coding DNA: TGCAGTGCTAGTGACCCGGGACAGGTGAACACTGAAGCTTTCTTT. The chain carries TRBV20-1 and TRBJ1-1, with 8 bases fitting TRBD1. V shed 3 bases and J 0 bases; nucleotides not matched to a gene: 6. CDR3 size: 15 residues. CDR1 is DFQATT, CDR2 SNEGSKA, per germline (reference sequence).

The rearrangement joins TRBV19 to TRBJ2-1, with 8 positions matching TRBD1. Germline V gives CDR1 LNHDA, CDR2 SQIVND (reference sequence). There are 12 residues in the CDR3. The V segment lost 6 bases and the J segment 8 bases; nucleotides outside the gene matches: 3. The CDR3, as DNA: TGTGCCAGTAGGCCCAGGGGGCATGAGCAGTTCTTC. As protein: CASRPRGHEQFF. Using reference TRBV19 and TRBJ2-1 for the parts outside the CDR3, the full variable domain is DGGITQSPKYLFRKEGQNVTLSCEQNLNHDAMYWYRQDPGQGLRLIYYSQIVNDFQKGDIAEGYSVSREKKESFPLTVTSAQKNPTAFYLCASRPRGHEQFFGPGTRLTVL.

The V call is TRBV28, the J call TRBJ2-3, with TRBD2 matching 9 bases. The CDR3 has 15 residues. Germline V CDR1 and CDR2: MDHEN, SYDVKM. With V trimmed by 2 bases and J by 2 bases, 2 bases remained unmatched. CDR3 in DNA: TGTGCCAGCAGTTTAACTAGCGGGCACACAGATACGCAGTATTTT. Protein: CASSLTSGHTDTQYF.

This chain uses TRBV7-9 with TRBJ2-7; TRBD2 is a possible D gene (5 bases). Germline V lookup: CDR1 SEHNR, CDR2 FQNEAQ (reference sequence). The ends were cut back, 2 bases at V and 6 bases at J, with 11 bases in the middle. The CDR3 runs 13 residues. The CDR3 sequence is CASSLRMGSEQYF. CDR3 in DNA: TGTGCCAGCAGCTTAAGGATGGGGAGCGAGCAGTACTTC.

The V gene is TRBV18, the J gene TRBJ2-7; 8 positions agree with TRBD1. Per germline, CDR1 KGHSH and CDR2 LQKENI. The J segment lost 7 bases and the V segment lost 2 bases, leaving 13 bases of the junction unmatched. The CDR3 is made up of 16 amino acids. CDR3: CASSPLSSQGAGEQYF. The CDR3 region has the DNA TGTGCCAGCTCACCATTGTCTTCCCAGGGGGCCGGTGAGCAGTACTTC.

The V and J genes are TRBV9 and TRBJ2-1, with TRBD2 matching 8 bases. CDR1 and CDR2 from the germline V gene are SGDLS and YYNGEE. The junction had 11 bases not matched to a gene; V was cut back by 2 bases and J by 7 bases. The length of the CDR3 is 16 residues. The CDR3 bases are TGTGCCAGCAGCGTCATACCGGCGGGAGGAGCGAATGAGCAGTTCTTC. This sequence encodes CASSVIPAGGANEQFF. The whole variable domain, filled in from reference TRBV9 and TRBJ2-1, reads DSGVTQTPKHLITATGQRVTLRCSPRSGDLSVYWYQQSLDQGLQFLIQYYNGEERAKGNILERFSAQQFPDLHSELNLSSLELGDSALYFCASSVIPAGGANEQFFGPGTRLTVL.

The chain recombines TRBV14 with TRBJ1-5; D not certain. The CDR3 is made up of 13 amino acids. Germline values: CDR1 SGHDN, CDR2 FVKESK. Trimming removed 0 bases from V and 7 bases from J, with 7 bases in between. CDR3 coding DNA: TGTGCCAGCAGCCAAGACGGAGTCCAGCCCCAGCATTTT. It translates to CASSQDGVQPQHF.

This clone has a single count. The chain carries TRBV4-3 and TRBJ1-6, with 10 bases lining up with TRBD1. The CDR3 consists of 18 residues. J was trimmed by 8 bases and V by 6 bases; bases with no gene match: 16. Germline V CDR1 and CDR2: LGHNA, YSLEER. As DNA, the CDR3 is TGCGCCAGCAGACAGACAGGGGGCGGGGATTTTAGCTATTCACCCCTCCACTTT. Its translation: CASRQTGGGDFSYSPLHF.

The CDR3 DNA reads TGTGCCAGCACTCTAACCGGACATCGTGAAGCTTTCTTT. Translating it yields CASTLTGHREAFF. This chain links TRBV12-3 or TRBV12-4 with TRBJ1-1; maybe TRBD1 (5 bases). The CDR3 consists of 13 residues. V was trimmed by 7 bases and J by 7 bases, leaving 16 bases between them.

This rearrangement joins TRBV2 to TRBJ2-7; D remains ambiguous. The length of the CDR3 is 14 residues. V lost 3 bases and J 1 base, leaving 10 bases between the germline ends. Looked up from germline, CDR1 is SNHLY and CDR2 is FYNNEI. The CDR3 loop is CASSELEASYEQYF. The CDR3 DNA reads TGTGCCAGCAGTGAGCTAGAAGCATCCTACGAGCAGTACTTC.

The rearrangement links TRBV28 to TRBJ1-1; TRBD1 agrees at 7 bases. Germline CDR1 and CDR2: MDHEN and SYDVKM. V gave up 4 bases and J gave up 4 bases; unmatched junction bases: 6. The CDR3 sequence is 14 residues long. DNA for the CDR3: TGTGCCAGCAGTTCCCCGGGACAGACCACTGAAGCTTTCTTT. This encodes CASSSPGQTTEAFF. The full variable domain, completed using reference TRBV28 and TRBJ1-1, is DVKVTQSSRYLVKRTGEKVFLECVQDMDHENMFWYRQDPGLGLRLIYFSYDVKMKEKGDIPEGYSVSREKKERFSLILESASTNQTSMYLCASSSPGQTTEAFFGQGTRLTVV.

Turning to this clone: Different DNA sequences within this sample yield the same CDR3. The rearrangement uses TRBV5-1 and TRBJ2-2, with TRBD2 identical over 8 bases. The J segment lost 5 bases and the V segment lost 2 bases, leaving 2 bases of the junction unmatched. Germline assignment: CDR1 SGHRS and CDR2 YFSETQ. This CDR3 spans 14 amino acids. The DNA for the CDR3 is TGCGCCAGCAGCTTAGCGGGGGAGACCGGGGAGCTGTTTTTT. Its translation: CASSLAGETGELFF.